Described below is a single T cell receptor beta chain sequence and its context. The data were obtained in a study of control samples from healthy donors and cancer patients. Repertoires were generated with immunoSEQ multiplex PCR, while TCRdb's copy carries only in-frame clones and drops some. The sample has 150,000 to 200,000 clones, roughly 92% seen once; the top ten hold 1.2% to 1.5%. This clonotype was sampled from a man aged 25-40 years in good health. Sequences were obtained from blood.

Written as DNA, the CDR3 is TGTGCCAGCAGTTTATATGCGGATACTGAAGCTTTCTTT. Residues: CASSLYADTEAFF. This sequence joins TRBV27 and TRBJ1-1; no clear D. Trimming took 1 base from V and 5 from J, leaving 8 bases between them. Germline CDR1 and CDR2: MNHEY and SMNVEV (reference sequence). The CDR3 loop spans 13 amino acids.